Detailed here is one TCR beta chain. This clonotype turned up a few times. The specificity of this receptor is unknown. Base quality data are lacking; no much larger clone is found one base away. These data come from a study of response to subunit inactivated influenza vaccine (dated by TCRdb to 2016 to 2019). About the investigation overall: The study used deep quantitative T cell receptor repertoire profiling to track responses to a trivalent subunit inactivated influenza vaccine. Study-wide conclusions, independent of this receptor: According to the authors, only a limited number of new T cells may be recruited by each seasonal influenza vaccination.

The germline V gene provides CDR1 SGHDN and CDR2 FVKESK. V ends up 2 bases short and J 10 bases short, with an unmatched junction base count of 15. The CDR3 covers 17 residues, taking in both the cysteine and the phenylalanine. The entry retains the CDR3 DNA only, 51 bases that are in frame from base 1. The library relied on RT-PCR. The sample was run on an Illumina HiSeq 2500. TCRdb ran its own pipeline on the public reads, namely fastp trimming at Q25 and MiXCR clone calling, and kept in-frame beta chains. When rows share a CDR3 protein, they turn into one entry using the most common DNA and genes. Recorded for this sample are hundreds of thousands of distinct CDR3 sequences; 13% to 15% of them occurred a single time. The leading ten clones occupy about 7.6% of the sample.

The V and J genes are TRBV14 and TRBJ2-1, with TRBD2 matching 9 junction bases. The source of this sequence is a man aged 45-65 years who received an inactivated influenza vaccine. Donor details come from another sample of the same person, matched by shared clones. This specimen consisted of PBMCs from blood, obtained 14 to 15 days before vaccination. The DNA sequence is given as TGTGCCAGCAGCCAAATATCGGCTAGCGGGAACCACGGGGAGCAGTTCTTC. This codes for CASSQISASGNHGEQFF.